The rows below give T cell receptor beta chains drawn from one sample of a study of beta chain features in type 1 diabetes. Clones were sequenced by immunoSEQ multiplex PCR, and TCRdb holds only the in-frame ones, with some missing. The table has some 350,000 clones, around 10% seen once. The sample was central memory CD4+ T cells from blood. The source of these receptors is a young man with type 1 diabetes. CDR3s include the opening cysteine and the closing phenylalanine or tryptophan. D genes are given only for firm matches.

TRBJ2-1	TRBV25-1	TRBD2	CASRRTSGNNEQFF
TRBJ1-1	TRBV28	NA	CASSRRNREAFF
TRBJ2-2	TRBV2	TRBD1	CASRWTGTGELFF
TRBJ2-1	TRBV11-3	NA	CASSLMTGNEQFF
NA	TRBV7-2	NA	CAISAGPHSYEQYF
TRBJ2-3	TRBV9	NA	CASSVEGGSSGTDTQYF
TRBJ2-1	TRBV5-5	NA	CASSQEKTDYNEQFF
TRBJ2-3	TRBV27	NA	CASRGVGAASTDTQYF
TRBJ2-5	TRBV9	NA	CASSVDGPETQYF
TRBJ1-2	TRBV28	NA	CASSYLRGGYGYTF
TRBJ1-6	TRBV10-3	TRBD1	CAISRDSRNSPLHF
TRBJ1-1	TRBV9	NA	CASSVTSQNTEAFF
TRBJ2-5	TRBV7-9	TRBD1	CASTRGPETQYF
TRBJ1-5	TRBV6-1	NA	CASRLVNQPQHF
TRBJ1-1	TRBV5-7	NA	CASSSYEGGGLGTEAFF
TRBJ1-4	TRBV2	NA	CASRLRPGSEKLFF